These T cell receptor beta chains were read from a single sample in a study of cytomegalovirus exposure and HLA in healthy donors. The data were produced by immunoSEQ multiplex PCR, yet TCRdb's version contains in-frame clones alone and is incomplete. Of roughly 190,000 clones in the sample, roughly 82% were seen once. The sequenced material came from PBMCs. These receptors were collected from a woman aged 18-29 years in good health and CMV-seronegative. CDR3s include the opening cysteine and the closing phenylalanine or tryptophan. Fields, in order: V gene, clone size, D gene, J gene, CDR3 protein, CDR3 DNA. D genes are given only for firm matches. Clone size is not always given. Where it is, it says once, few, many or a class for expanded clones.

>TRBV4-2|once|TRBD2|TRBJ2-1
CASSQEGVGTSGSGEQFF
TGTGCCAGCAGCCAAGAGGGGGTCGGTACTAGCGGGAGTGGTGAGCAGTTCTTC
>TRBV29-1|-|TRBD2|TRBJ2-1
CSVPRTSGGYNEQFF
TGCAGCGTTCCTCGGACTAGCGGGGGGTACAATGAGCAGTTCTTC
>TRBV19|-|TRBD2|TRBJ2-7
CASSIRTSGNDEQYF
TGTGCCAGTAGTATTAGGACTAGCGGGAACGACGAGCAGTACTTC
>TRBV7-7|-|TRBD1|TRBJ2-5
CASSIGQGLKTQYF
TGTGCCAGCAGCATCGGACAGGGTTTGAAGACCCAGTACTTC
>TRBV5-5|-|-|TRBJ2-7
CASERDSYEQYF
TGTGCCAGCGAGCGTGACAGCTACGAGCAGTACTTC
>TRBV18|-|TRBD1|TRBJ1-3
CASSRDSSSGNTIYF
TGTGCCAGCTCAAGGGACAGTTCCTCTGGAAACACCATATATTTT
>TRBV11-2|-|-|TRBJ1-6
CASSSPQGGSPLHF
TGTGCCAGCAGCTCCCCGCAGGGTGGTTCACCCCTCCACTTT
>TRBV29-1|-|TRBD1|TRBJ2-7
CSTRTGPYEQYF
TGCAGCACACGGACAGGGCCCTACGAGCAGTACTTC
>TRBV5-1|few|-|TRBJ1-2
CASSWPARGRGYTF
TGCGCCAGCAGCTGGCCGGCCAGGGGTCGCGGCTACACCTTC
>TRBV6-1|-|TRBD1|TRBJ1-4
CASSDRGATNEKLFF
TGTGCCAGCAGTGACAGGGGGGCAACTAATGAAAAACTGTTTTTT
>TRBV27|-|-|TRBJ1-1
CASMTGPEAFF
TGTGCCAGCATGACAGGTCCTGAAGCTTTCTTT
>TRBV6-1|-|TRBD1|TRBJ1-5
CASSEGTGFSNQPQHF
TGTGCCAGCAGTGAGGGGACAGGTTTTAGCAATCAGCCCCAGCATTTT
>TRBV2|-|TRBD2|TRBJ2-1
CASSERGTSGISYNEQFF
TGTGCCAGCAGTGAAAGGGGAACTAGCGGGATCTCCTACAATGAGCAGTTCTTC
>TRBV30|-|TRBD1|TRBJ1-4
CAYSGTGGFEKLFF
TGTGCCTACTCCGGGACAGGCGGATTTGAAAAACTGTTTTTT
>TRBV20-1|few|-|TRBJ1-2
CSALGSGYTF
TGCAGTGCACTCGGTTCTGGCTACACCTTC
>TRBV27|-|-|TRBJ1-2
CASKSPPGGDYGYTF
TGTGCCAGCAAGTCCCCCCCCGGGGGGGACTATGGCTACACCTTC
>TRBV19|once|-|TRBJ2-7
CASSGGSYEQYF
TGTGCCAGTAGCGGGGGCTCCTACGAGCAGTACTTC
>TRBV30|-|TRBD1|TRBJ1-6
CAWSAGGVNSPLHF
TGTGCCTGGAGTGCAGGGGGCGTGAATTCACCCCTCCACTTT
>TRBV29-1|-|TRBD2|TRBJ2-3
CSVVLAGAVDTQYF
TGCAGCGTTGTACTAGCGGGAGCGGTAGATACGCAGTATTTT
>TRBV5-1|few|TRBD1|TRBJ2-3
CASSFRGQGTDTQYF
TGCGCCAGCAGCTTCCGGGGACAGGGCACAGATACGCAGTATTTT
>TRBV19|-|-|TRBJ1-5
CASSIDRVVTYQPQHF
TGTGCCAGTAGTATAGATCGGGTGGTAACTTATCAGCCCCAGCATTTT
>TRBV14|-|TRBD1|TRBJ2-1
CASRQSPGGPVRAAYNEQFF
TGTGCCAGCAGACAAAGCCCAGGGGGACCGGTCCGGGCGGCCTACAATGAGCAGTTCTTC
>TRBV6-1|-|TRBD1|TRBJ1-3
CASSEIRRGPSGNTIYF
TGTGCCAGCAGTGAAATTCGGAGGGGGCCTTCTGGAAACACCATATATTTT
>TRBV9|-|-|TRBJ2-3
CASSREPLSTDTQYF
TGTGCCAGCAGCCGGGAACCTCTGAGCACAGATACGCAGTATTTT
>TRBV6-5|-|-|TRBJ1-1
CASSYWSGFKVTEAFF
TGTGCCAGCAGTTACTGGTCAGGTTTTAAAGTCACTGAAGCTTTCTTT
>TRBV5-8|-|TRBD2|TRBJ2-5
CASSPMGLAGVGETQYF
TGTGCCAGCAGCCCTATGGGACTAGCGGGAGTAGGTGAGACCCAGTACTTC
>TRBV5-1|-|TRBD2|TRBJ2-3
CASSLRLGGGSTDTQYF
TGCGCCAGCAGCTTGCGACTCGGCGGGGGTAGCACAGATACGCAGTATTTT
>TRBV5-4|-|-|TRBJ1-3
CASSLAGSSGNTIYF
TGTGCCAGCAGCTTGGCAGGGTCATCGGGAAACACCATATATTTT
>TRBV29-1|-|-|TRBJ2-2
CSVDPGAGGELFF
TGCAGCGTTGATCCGGGAGCTGGCGGGGAGCTGTTTTTT
>TRBV19|-|-|TRBJ1-5
CASSLNGGANQPQHF
TGTGCCAGTAGTCTCAATGGTGGGGCCAATCAGCCCCAGCATTTT
>TRBV29-1|-|TRBD2|TRBJ2-7
CSVGGGGNYEQYF
TGCAGCGTTGGCGGGGGTGGGAATTACGAGCAGTACTTC
>TRBV4-1|-|-|TRBJ2-7
CASSQGAGPYEQYF
TGCGCCAGCAGCCAAGGGGCGGGCCCCTACGAGCAGTACTTC
>TRBV5-1|-|-|TRBJ1-1
CASSFRDMHTEAFF
TGCGCCAGCAGCTTCCGGGACATGCACACTGAAGCTTTCTTT
>TRBV5-1|-|-|TRBJ2-2
CATRSSGELFF
TGCGCCACGCGGAGTTCGGGGGAGCTGTTTTTT
>TRBV5-1|-|-|TRBJ2-7
CASRADSSYEQYF
TGCGCCAGCAGAGCCGACAGCTCCTACGAGCAGTACTTC
>TRBV27|once|-|TRBJ2-7
CASSTSGLYEQYF
TGTGCCAGCAGTACCTCGGGATTGTACGAGCAGTACTTC
>TRBV7-2|-|-|TRBJ2-3
CASSSSTDTQYF
TGTGCCAGCAGCTCGAGCACAGATACGCAGTATTTT
>TRBV2|once|TRBD1|TRBJ1-2
CASRRQGQNYGYTF
TGTGCCAGCAGACGACAGGGGCAAAACTATGGCTACACCTTC
>TRBV7-9|-|-|TRBJ2-2
CASSLLFLRDTNTGELFF
TGTGCCAGCAGCTTACTTTTTCTGCGGGATACGAACACCGGGGAGCTGTTTTTT
>TRBV9|-|-|TRBJ1-2
CASSVNRGMGYGYTF
TGTGCCAGCAGCGTGAATCGGGGGATGGGGTATGGCTACACCTTC
>TRBV29-1|-|-|TRBJ1-1
CSVSRRTVNTEAFF
TGCAGCGTCTCCCGAAGGACAGTGAACACTGAAGCTTTCTTT
>TRBV5-8|-|TRBD1|TRBJ1-1
CASSWRDRVTEAFF
TGTGCCAGCAGCTGGAGGGACAGGGTCACTGAAGCTTTCTTT
>TRBV7-8|few|TRBD1|TRBJ1-4
CASSSRGQGRLGEKLFF
TGTGCCAGCAGCTCCCGGGGACAGGGGAGGTTAGGCGAAAAACTGTTTTTT
>TRBV5-6|-|TRBD2|TRBJ2-7
CASSLYGQRDYEQYF
TGTGCCAGCAGCTTGTACGGCCAGCGGGACTACGAGCAGTACTTC
>TRBV29-1|-|-|TRBJ1-3
CSVAVQHSGNTIYF
TGCAGCGTTGCCGTACAGCACTCTGGAAACACCATATATTTT
>TRBV30|-|TRBD1|TRBJ2-1
CAWSVQGWPALEQFF
TGTGCCTGGAGTGTACAGGGGTGGCCAGCCCTCGAGCAGTTCTTC
>TRBV4-1|-|-|TRBJ2-3
CASTQRALIAGGATDTQYF
TGCGCCAGCACCCAAAGGGCGCTAATAGCCGGGGGTGCCACAGATACGCAGTATTTT
>TRBV30|once|-|TRBJ2-3
CAWSGLLVDTQYF
TGTGCCTGGAGTGGACTACTGGTAGATACGCAGTATTTT
>TRBV5-1|-|TRBD1|TRBJ2-5
CASSFGDRAYQETQYF
TGCGCCAGCAGCTTTGGGGACAGGGCCTACCAAGAGACCCAGTACTTC
>TRBV5-4|once|TRBD2|TRBJ2-3
CASSLAVSGGADTQYF
TGTGCCAGCAGCTTAGCTGTTAGCGGGGGGGCGGATACGCAGTATTTT
>TRBV12-5|-|-|TRBJ1-6
CASGLNQGNSPLHF
TGTGCTAGTGGTTTGAACCAGGGAAATTCACCCCTCCACTTT
>TRBV10-3|-|-|TRBJ1-1
CAISGQNTEAFF
TGTGCCATCAGTGGACAGAACACTGAAGCTTTCTTT
>TRBV15|-|TRBD2|TRBJ2-5
CATRGLAGGQETQYF
TGTGCCACCAGGGGACTAGCGGGGGGCCAAGAGACCCAGTACTTC
>TRBV12-5|-|TRBD1|TRBJ1-5
CASGLQGFQPQHF
TGTGCTAGTGGCCTACAGGGGTTTCAGCCCCAGCATTTT
>TRBV2|-|TRBD1|TRBJ1-5
CASRDRVADQPQHF
TGTGCCAGCAGAGACAGGGTTGCCGATCAGCCCCAGCATTTT
>TRBV19|-|-|TRBJ1-5
CASSPGQQSRQPQHF
TGTGCCAGTAGCCCCGGACAACAGTCCAGGCAGCCCCAGCATTTT
>TRBV7-6|-|-|TRBJ2-3
CASCLADTQYF
TGTGCCAGCTGCCTCGCGGATACGCAGTATTTT
>TRBV9|few|-|TRBJ1-2
CASSVAGVYGYTF
TGTGCCAGCAGCGTAGCAGGGGTCTATGGCTACACCTTC
>TRBV9|once|-|TRBJ2-5
CASSAGTGQETQYF
TGTGCCAGCAGCGCTGGAACAGGGCAAGAGACCCAGTACTTC
>TRBV6-5|few|TRBD1|TRBJ1-5
CASRPTGEVQPQHF
TGTGCCAGCAGACCTACAGGGGAGGTTCAGCCCCAGCATTTT